The present entry profiles one T cell receptor (beta chain) with its context. These data belong to a study of blood T cell repertoires in COVID-19. Categorization into cohorts depended on clinical history that participants reported. The method was immunoSEQ multiplex PCR; TCRdb's version includes in-frame clones alone and lacks a portion of them. The sample includes 250,000 or so clones, roughly 81% seen only once; the top ten take under 8%. The CDR3 runs to 15 residues. Germline assignment: CDR1 MNHNS and CDR2 SASEGT. V was trimmed by 2 bases and J by 5 bases, leaving 16 bases between them. Material for sequencing was PBMCs or T cells enriched from blood (not recorded which). The receptor comes from a woman in her forties or fifties who had been exposed to COVID-19. The rearrangement uses TRBV6-1 and TRBJ2-7, with D possibly being TRBD1 (6 bases). The CDR3 sequence is CASSELQGPLHEQYF. CDR3 DNA sequence: TGTGCCAGCAGTGAATTACAGGGTCCCCTCCACGAGCAGTACTTC.